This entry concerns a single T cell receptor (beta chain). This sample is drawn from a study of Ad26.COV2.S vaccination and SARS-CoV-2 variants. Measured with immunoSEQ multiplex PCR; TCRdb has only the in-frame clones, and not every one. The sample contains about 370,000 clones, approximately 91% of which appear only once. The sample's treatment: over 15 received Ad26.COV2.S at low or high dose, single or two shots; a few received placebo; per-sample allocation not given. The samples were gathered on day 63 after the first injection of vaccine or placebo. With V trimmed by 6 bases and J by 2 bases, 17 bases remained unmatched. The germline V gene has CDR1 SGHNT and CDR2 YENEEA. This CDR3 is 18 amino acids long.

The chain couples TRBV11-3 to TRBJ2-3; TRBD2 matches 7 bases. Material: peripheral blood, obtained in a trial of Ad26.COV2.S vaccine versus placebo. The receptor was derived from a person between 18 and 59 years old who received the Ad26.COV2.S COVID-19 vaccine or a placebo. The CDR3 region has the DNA TGTGCCAGCAGTCCCTCCCCGACCGGGACTATAAACACAGATACGCAGTATTTT. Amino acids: CASSPSPTGTINTDTQYF.